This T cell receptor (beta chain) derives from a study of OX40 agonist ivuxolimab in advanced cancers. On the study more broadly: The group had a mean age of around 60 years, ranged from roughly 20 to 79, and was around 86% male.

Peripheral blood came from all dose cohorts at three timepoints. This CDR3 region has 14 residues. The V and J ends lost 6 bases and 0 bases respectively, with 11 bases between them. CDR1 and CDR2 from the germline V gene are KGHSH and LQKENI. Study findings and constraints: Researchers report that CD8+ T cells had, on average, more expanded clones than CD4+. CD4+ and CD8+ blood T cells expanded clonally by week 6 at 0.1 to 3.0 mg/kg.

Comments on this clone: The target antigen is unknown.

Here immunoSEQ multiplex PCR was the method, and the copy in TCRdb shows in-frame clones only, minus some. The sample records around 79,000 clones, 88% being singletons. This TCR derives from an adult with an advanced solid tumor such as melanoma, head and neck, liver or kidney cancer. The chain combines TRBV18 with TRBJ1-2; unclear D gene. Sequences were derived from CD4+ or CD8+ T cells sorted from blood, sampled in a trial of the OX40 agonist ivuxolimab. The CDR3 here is CASSRDGPNYGYTF. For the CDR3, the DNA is TGTGCCAGCTCCCGCGACGGACCTAACTATGGCTACACCTTC.